This T cell receptor (beta chain) was identified during a study of read filtering for tumor transcriptome and immune sequencing. Study-level points and caveats: Correlation between methods rose after single-read clonotypes were removed.

Molecular barcoded adaptors covering alpha/delta and beta/gamma chains were used on roughly 370 ng RNA. TCRdb fed the reads into MiXCR, producing one record per CDR3 protein. The sample lists 40,000 or so distinct CDR3 sequences; about 13% were seen once. The CDR3 has 14 residues. From germline, CDR1 is SEHNR and CDR2 FQNEAQ (reference sequence). Trimming took 5 bases from V and 4 from J, leaving 14 bases between them. At the time of active disease, bone marrow was collected from every patient. This clonotype came up many times. As yet, its antigen is unknown. The genes are TRBV7-9 and TRBJ1-1; D unresolved. This receptor was taken from a donor aged 40 or over with multiple myeloma. Sequenced: a population of CD138-negative cells sorted from bone marrow. The chain's CDR3 is CASSPTQGGTEAFF. CDR3 bases: TGTGCCAGCAGCCCGACACAAGGAGGCACTGAAGCTTTCTTT.